This entry features one T cell receptor (beta chain) sequence. The antigen remains undetermined. CDR3 length equals 13 residues. Between the trimmed V and J ends, which lost 3 bases and 9 bases, there was a span of 11 bases. The V gene's germline CDR1 is ENHRY and CDR2 SYGVKD. This entry belongs to a study of response to subunit inactivated influenza vaccine. Whole-study findings and limits: Authors suggested seasonal influenza vaccinations each recruit few new T cells.

TCRdb reprocessed the RT-PCR reads with MiXCR, giving one entry per CDR3 protein. The sample records about 780,000 distinct CDR3 sequences, under 20% being singletons. The sequencing here drew on PBMCs from blood, taken roughly 5 days after vaccination. This chain connects TRBV10-3 to TRBJ2-2; the D is unclear. The origin of this receptor is a man aged 50-59 years who received an inactivated influenza vaccine. The chain's CDR3 is CAISDGVVRELFF. For the CDR3, the DNA is TGTGCCATCAGTGATGGGGTTGTCCGGGAGCTGTTTTTT.